The 22 T cell receptor beta chains in this list originate from one sample, sequenced in a study of TIL therapy for anti-PD-1-resistant metastatic lung cancer. This was the immunoSEQ v3 assay. Clones were read by immunoSEQ multiplex PCR, and TCRdb kept only the in-frame ones, dropping some. The table lists tens of thousands of clones, about two thirds of them singletons. Described time point: pre-treatment sample, taken before nivolumab and TIL therapy. Tumor tissue came from excised metastases, mostly pleural nodules or supraclavicular lymph nodes. Material: tumor tissue, obtained at baseline. The origin of the receptors is a person aged 25 to 85 with non-small cell lung cancer.

The table lists this clone with a count of one. V is TRBV11-2 and J is TRBJ2-3; D not resolved. From germline, CDR1 is SGHAT and CDR2 FQNNGV. This CDR3 spans 14 amino acids. Trimming pared 5 bases from V and 10 bases from J, leaving 19 bases between. CDR3 sequence (DNA): TGTGCCAGCAGCGACCACGGACGGGTTTGGGCGCAGTATTTT. This codes for CASSDHGRVWAQYF.

The genes are TRBV27 and TRBJ1-6; the match to TRBD1 covers 12 bases. Trimming at V came to 6 bases and at J to 6 bases, leaving 12 bases not matched to a gene. Germline V CDR1 and CDR2: MNHEY, SMNVEV (reference sequence). There are 18 residues in the CDR3. CDR3 region: CASRSPGTGGPSNSPLHF. As DNA, the CDR3 is TGTGCCAGCAGAAGTCCCGGGACAGGGGGCCCCTCTAATTCACCCCTCCACTTT.

V and J are TRBV7-6 and TRBJ2-7; D might be TRBD1 (5 bases). Germline V gives CDR1 SGHVS, CDR2 FNYEAQ. V lost 5 bases, J lost 2 bases, and 13 bases lay in between. CDR3 length equals 14 residues. The CDR3 DNA is TGTGCCAGCAGCCCGCGAACAGGAACCTACGAGCAGTACTTC. As protein: CASSPRTGTYEQYF.

This chain joins TRBV6-5 and TRBJ1-3; no reliable D call. This CDR3 comprises 15 residues. Germline V CDR1 and CDR2: MNHEY, SVGAGI. The V end was cut by 8 bases, the J end by 0 bases, with 14 bases between. This chain's CDR3 is CASARRFDSGNTIYF. For the CDR3, the DNA is TGTGCCAGCGCCAGGCGTTTCGACTCTGGAAACACCATATATTTT.

This chain connects TRBV18 to TRBJ1-1, with no clear D. This CDR3 contains 15 residues. Trimming left V 4 bases short and J 3 bases short, with 15 bases between. Per the germline V gene, CDR1 is KGHSH and CDR2 is LQKENI. CDR3 amino acids: CASSLDGTRDTEAFF. The DNA for the CDR3 is TGTGCCAGCTCACTGGACGGAACGCGGGACACTGAAGCTTTCTTT.

The chain couples TRBV2 to TRBJ1-5; D is undetermined. The germline gives CDR1 SNHLY, CDR2 FYNNEI. This CDR3 spans 17 amino acids. The V gene lost 6 bases and the J gene lost 3 bases, with 21 bases spanning the gap. CDR3 in amino acids: CASRDFPWGGFNQPQHF. CDR3 nucleotide sequence: TGTGCCAGCAGAGACTTTCCATGGGGAGGTTTCAATCAGCCCCAGCATTTT.

This chain connects TRBV29-1 to TRBJ2-3, with 8 bases fitting TRBD1. Germline CDR1 and CDR2: SQVTM and ANQGSEA. Trimming removed 3 bases from V and 1 base from J; junction bases left unmatched: 0. CDR3 length equals 13 residues. The CDR3 spells CSVEGQGTDTQYF. The CDR3 region has the DNA TGCAGCGTTGAGGGACAGGGCACAGATACGCAGTATTTT.

The J gene is TRBJ1-1, the V gene TRBV6-1; TRBD1 matches 7 bases. The CDR3 spans 15 residues. Per germline, CDR1 MNHNS and CDR2 SASEGT. Trimming at V came to 1 base and at J to 5 bases, leaving 7 bases not matched to a gene. CDR3 DNA: TGTGCCAGCAGTGAAGAGATAGGGGGCTGGACTGAAGCTTTCTTT. It encodes CASSEEIGGWTEAFF.

This clone was seen a few times. This chain joins TRBV30 and TRBJ1-2; D unclear. CDR3 length equals 13 residues. Germline V gene data show CDR1 as GTSNPN and CDR2 as SVGIG (reference sequence). The ends were cut back, 0 bases at V and 7 bases at J, with 12 bases in the middle. The CDR3, as DNA: TGTGCCTGGAGTGTAGCGGGGAATGGTGGCTACACCTTC. It codes for CAWSVAGNGGYTF.

This chain uses TRBV19 with TRBJ2-1; 10 nucleotides align to TRBD2. In germline, CDR1 is LNHDA, CDR2 SQIVND (reference sequence). The CDR3 runs 20 residues. V dropped 4 bases and J dropped 0; count of bases not matched to a gene: 15. This CDR3 is CASSNILLVASGGSYNEQFF. CDR3 nucleotide sequence: TGTGCCAGTAGTAATATTTTACTTGTGGCTAGCGGGGGCTCCTACAATGAGCAGTTCTTC.

V usage is TRBV18 and J usage is TRBJ2-7; TRBD2 agrees at 10 bases. The CDR3 runs 15 residues. The junction had 4 bases not matched to a gene; V was cut back by 5 bases and J by 0 bases. Germline V CDR1 and CDR2: KGHSH, LQKENI. CDR3 nucleotide sequence: TGTGCCAGCTCAGCTAGCGGGGGCTTCTCCTACGAGCAGTACTTC. Translated: CASSASGGFSYEQYF.

For the CDR3, the DNA is TGCGCCAGCAGCTTGGGACTAGTTGGAGATACGCAGTATTTT. Its protein product is CASSLGLVGDTQYF. The gene calls are TRBV5-1 and TRBJ2-3; a weak D match, TRBD2 (6 bases). Per the germline V gene, CDR1 is SGHRS and CDR2 is YFSETQ. V was shortened by 0 bases and J by 5 bases, with 10 bases between the two germline ends. This CDR3 spans 14 amino acids.

V and J are TRBV7-3 and TRBJ1-3; 7 bases line up with TRBD1. Trimming at V came to 5 bases and at J to 2 bases, leaving 6 bases not matched to a gene. Per germline, CDR1 SGHTA and CDR2 FQGTGA. The CDR3 is 15 residues long. The chain's CDR3 is CASSPTGAPGNTIYF. As DNA, the CDR3 is TGTGCCAGCAGCCCAACAGGGGCACCTGGAAACACCATATATTTT.

The chain carries TRBV2 and TRBJ1-4; no clear D. V was cut by 8 bases and J by 3 bases, with 13 bases left in between. This CDR3 is 14 amino acids long. CDR1 is SNHLY, CDR2 FYNNEI, per germline. The CDR3 DNA follows: TGTGCCAGCGGCTACGCGAGGCCTAATGAAAAACTGTTTTTT. Translation: CASGYARPNEKLFF.

The chain has TRBV6-5 and TRBJ1-5; D might be TRBD1 (6 bases). Trimming removed 5 bases from V and 5 bases from J, with 13 bases in between. The V gene's germline CDR1 is MNHEY and CDR2 SVGAGI. The length of the CDR3 is 14 residues. The CDR3 sequence is CASSRGGADQPQHF. CDR3 nucleotides: TGTGCCAGCAGTAGGGGGGGCGCCGATCAGCCCCAGCATTTT.

This clone was picked up one time. This rearrangement joins TRBV11-2 to TRBJ1-6; D uncertain. Germline V gene sequence: CDR1 SGHAT, CDR2 FQNNGV. The CDR3 runs 16 residues. V gave up 5 bases and J gave up 4 bases, with 15 bases separating them. In DNA, the CDR3 is TGTGCCAGCAGCCCAGTCTGGGAGATATATAATTCACCCCTCCACTTT. Amino acid sequence: CASSPVWEIYNSPLHF.

In its sample, this clone was seen a few times. The chain joins TRBV4-3 to TRBJ1-1; D call uncertain. V lost 0 bases and J 6 bases, leaving 17 bases between the germline ends. This CDR3 is 16 amino acids long. CDR1 and CDR2 from the germline V gene are LGHNA and YSLEER. The CDR3 nucleotides are TGCGCCAGCAGCCAAGATATAGGGCAGTTCGTCGCTGAAGCTTTCTTT. It encodes CASSQDIGQFVAEAFF.

The CDR3 nucleotides read TGTGCCAGCAGTCCTGGGCTAGCTGGGCCCCAGCATTTT. Its translation is CASSPGLAGPQHF. The V and J genes are TRBV14 and TRBJ1-5; unclear D gene. In germline, CDR1 is SGHDN, CDR2 FVKESK. The V and J ends lost 6 bases and 9 bases respectively, with 15 bases between them. This CDR3 region has 13 residues.

This chain links TRBV30 with TRBJ1-1, with TRBD1 matching 9 bases. There are 14 residues in the CDR3. V lost 3 bases and J lost 6; bases outside the gene matches: 8. Germline lookup yields CDR1 GTSNPN and CDR2 SVGIG (reference sequence). The CDR3: CAWRVGTGSPEAFF. The DNA of the CDR3 is TGTGCCTGGAGAGTAGGGACAGGGAGCCCTGAAGCTTTCTTT.

The chain employs TRBV6-5 and TRBJ1-2; D is unclear. The V end was cut by 5 bases, the J end by 2 bases, with 9 bases between. CDR1 is MNHEY and CDR2 is SVGAGI in the germline V gene. This CDR3 has 13 residues. The CDR3 DNA follows: TGTGCCAGCAGTGAAGAGGAAAACTATGGCTACACCTTC. As protein: CASSEEENYGYTF.

This chain connects TRBV7-3 to TRBJ2-1; 9 bases line up with TRBD1. Losses at the gene ends were 2 bases for V and 7 bases for J; bases not matched to a gene: 9. The V gene's germline CDR1 is SGHTA and CDR2 FQGTGA. This CDR3 spans 16 amino acids. The CDR3 DNA reads TGTGCCAGCAGCTTACCTAGGGGGACAGGGAATAATGAGCAGTTCTTC. This codes for CASSLPRGTGNNEQFF.

The chain joins TRBV6-4 to TRBJ2-5; perhaps TRBD2 as D (6 bases). Germline V CDR1 and CDR2: MRHNA, SNTAGT. The CDR3 totals 15 residues. The germline V and J ends were trimmed by 4 bases and 5 bases, with 17 bases remaining between them. The CDR3 nucleotides read TGTGCCAGCAGTGTAGCGGATCTTCCGCGGGAGACCCAGTACTTC. As protein: CASSVADLPRETQYF.